This TCR beta chain was sequenced in a study of T cell repertoires in cytomegalovirus infection. Findings of the study overall: Totalled public TCR beta family frequency picked out people who carried CMV plus the relevant HLA.

TCRdb re-called the reads through MiXCR, storing one row per CDR3 protein. The sample lists hundreds of thousands of distinct CDR3 sequences, 30% to 35% occurring once. Germline values: CDR1 PRHDT, CDR2 FYEKMQ (reference sequence). This CDR3 spans 18 amino acids. V was cut by 2 bases and J by 0 bases, with 14 bases left in between. In the case of this clonotype: The antigen remains unidentified.

This chain uses TRBV13 with TRBJ2-6, with a tentative D call TRBD2 (6 bases). The clonotype comes from a human donor in good health (CMV status not recorded). Some clones in this sample may be carry-over from other donors' samples. Sequenced here: cultured CD8+ T cells from PBMCs, sampled from culture after CMV antigen stimulation. The CDR3 nucleotides are TGTGCCAGCAGCTTATTGGCGGGGAAAATCTCTGGGGCCAACGTCCTGACTTTC. Residues: CASSLLAGKISGANVLTF.